This TCR beta chain was captured in a study of CD8 T cells in ankylosing spondylitis. This CDR3 is 15 amino acids long. Looked up from germline, CDR1 is DFQATT and CDR2 is SNEGSKA (reference sequence). The V and J ends lost 1 base and 2 bases, in that order; junction bases with no gene match: 5. TCRdb called the 5' RACE reads again in MiXCR, with one record for every CDR3 protein. Here the sample spans about 480,000 distinct CDR3 sequences, approximately 17% being singletons. With respect to this clonotype: Its matching antigen is unknown.

The study, taken as a whole, reports: Disease-linked clones reportedly showed significant enrichment in matched ankylosing spondylitis synovial fluid. Ankylosing spondylitis blood appeared to be characterized by a TCR beta motif of eight highly homologous variants.

This chain uses TRBV20-1 with TRBJ2-3, with TRBD2 matching over 8 bases. The clonotype comes from a male donor with ankylosing spondylitis. The sequenced material came from blood, either unsorted or a sorted T cell fraction (not recorded which). The CDR3 protein is CSARGGRGATDTQYF. The CDR3 DNA reads TGCAGTGCTAGAGGGGGGCGGGGGGCCACAGATACGCAGTATTTT.